This is a list of T cell receptor beta chains from one sample in a study of T cell repertoires in ileal Crohn's disease. Profiling relied on immunoSEQ multiplex PCR, and the TCRdb table lists in-frame clones only, not all of them. The data contain some 15,000 clones, about 84% of them singletons. The sample was ileal tissue. The receptors come from an adult with Crohn's disease. CDR3s include the opening cysteine and the closing phenylalanine or tryptophan. Fields, in order: J gene, D gene, clone size, V gene, CDR3 DNA, CDR3 protein. A D gene is named only where the DNA matches it firmly. Rows may omit the clone size; those that give it use once, few, many or a size class.

TRBJ2-7 | NA | NA | TRBV2 | TGTGCCAGCAGTGTCGCAGGGTCCTACGAGCAGTACTTC | CASSVAGSYEQYF
TRBJ2-7 | TRBD2 | NA | TRBV7-2 | TGTGCCAGCAGTCAAGCGGGGGGACAATACGAGCAGTACTTC | CASSQAGGQYEQYF
TRBJ2-7 | TRBD2 | NA | TRBV19 | TGTGCCAGTAGCCGGGGACTAGCGGGAGACGAGCAGTACTTC | CASSRGLAGDEQYF
TRBJ1-6 | NA | once | TRBV27 | TGTGCCAGAACCCTGGGAGGGGCCTATAATTCACCCCTCCACTTT | CARTLGGAYNSPLHF
TRBJ1-1 | TRBD1 | NA | TRBV6-6 | TGTGCCAGCAGTGAGGGACAGGGGGGGAACACTGAAGCTTTCTTT | CASSEGQGGNTEAFF
TRBJ1-1 | TRBD1 | NA | TRBV4-1 | TGCGCCAGCAGCCCCGACAGGGAGTCAGGGTTCATGACTGAAGCTTTCTTT | CASSPDRESGFMTEAFF
TRBJ1-2 | NA | NA | TRBV14 | TGTGCCAGCAGCCAAGGCGGGTCTGGCTACACCTTC | CASSQGGSGYTF
TRBJ2-4 | NA | NA | TRBV11-2 | TGTGCCAGCAGCTCACAGGCAAATGGCAACATTCAGTACTTC | CASSSQANGNIQYF
TRBJ2-7 | NA | NA | TRBV4-2 | TGTGCCAGCAGCCAAGAAAGGGCAGGGGACGAGCAGTACTTC | CASSQERAGDEQYF
TRBJ2-1 | NA | NA | TRBV2 | TGTGCCAGCGCTCTAGCCACATACAATGAGCAGTTCTTC | CASALATYNEQFF
TRBJ1-2 | NA | few | TRBV29-1 | TGCAGCTCCCAGCCGGGCAGGGCGTTC | CSSQPGRAF
TRBJ2-5 | TRBD2 | NA | TRBV19 | TGTGCCAGTAGTATGCTCTGGCTAGCGGGAGAAGAGACCCAGTACTTC | CASSMLWLAGEETQYF